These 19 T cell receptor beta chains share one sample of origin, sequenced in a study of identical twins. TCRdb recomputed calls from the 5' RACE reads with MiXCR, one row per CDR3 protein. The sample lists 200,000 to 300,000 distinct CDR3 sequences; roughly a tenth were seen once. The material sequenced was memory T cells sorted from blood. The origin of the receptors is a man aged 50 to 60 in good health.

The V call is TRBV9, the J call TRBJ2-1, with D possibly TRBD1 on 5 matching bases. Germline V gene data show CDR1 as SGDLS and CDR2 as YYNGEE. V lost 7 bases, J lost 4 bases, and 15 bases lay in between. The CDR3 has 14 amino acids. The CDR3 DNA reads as TGTGCCAGCGGACCTAGGGGAACTTACAATGAGCAGTTCTTC. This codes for CASGPRGTYNEQFF.

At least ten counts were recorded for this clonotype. The CDR3 spells CASSFRGGQGGNPNNEQFF. CDR3 bases: TGTGCCAGCAGCTTTAGGGGCGGACAGGGGGGGAATCCTAACAATGAGCAGTTCTTC. V is TRBV5-4 and J is TRBJ2-1; TRBD1 matches 10 bases. The CDR3 has 19 amino acids. V dropped 2 bases and J dropped 5; count of bases not matched to a gene: 16. Germline CDR1 reads SGHNT; CDR2 reads YYREEE (reference sequence).

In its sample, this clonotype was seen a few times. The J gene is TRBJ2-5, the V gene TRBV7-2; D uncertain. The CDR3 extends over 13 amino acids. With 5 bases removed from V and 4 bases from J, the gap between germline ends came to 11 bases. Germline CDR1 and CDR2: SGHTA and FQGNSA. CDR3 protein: CASSRGRIETQYF. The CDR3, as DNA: TGTGCCAGCAGCCGCGGCCGGATAGAGACCCAGTACTTC.

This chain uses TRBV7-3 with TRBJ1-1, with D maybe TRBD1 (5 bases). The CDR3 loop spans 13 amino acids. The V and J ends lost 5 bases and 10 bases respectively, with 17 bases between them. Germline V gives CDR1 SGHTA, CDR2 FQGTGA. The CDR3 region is CASSPQGGPVAFF. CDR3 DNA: TGTGCCAGCAGCCCCCAGGGAGGGCCCGTAGCTTTCTTT. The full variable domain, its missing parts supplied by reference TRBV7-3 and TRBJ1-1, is GAGVSQTPSNKVTEKGKYVELRCDPISGHTALYWYRQSLGQGPEFLIYFQGTGAADDSGLPNDRFFAVRPEGSVSTLKIQRTERGDSAVYLCASSPQGGPVAFFGQGTRLTVV.

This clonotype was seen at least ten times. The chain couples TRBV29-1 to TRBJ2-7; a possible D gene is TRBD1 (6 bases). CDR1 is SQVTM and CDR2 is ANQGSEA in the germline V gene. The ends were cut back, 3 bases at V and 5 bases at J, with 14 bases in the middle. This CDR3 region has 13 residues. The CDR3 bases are TGCAGCGTTGAGAGGCAGGGGATGCACGAGCAGTACTTC. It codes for CSVERQGMHEQYF.

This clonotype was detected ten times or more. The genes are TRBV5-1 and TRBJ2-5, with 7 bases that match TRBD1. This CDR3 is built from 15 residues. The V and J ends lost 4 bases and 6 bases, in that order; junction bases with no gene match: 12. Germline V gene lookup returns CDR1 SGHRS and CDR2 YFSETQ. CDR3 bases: TGCGCCAGCAGCCGAACCCACGACAGGGTTCAGACCCAGTACTTC. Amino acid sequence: CASSRTHDRVQTQYF.

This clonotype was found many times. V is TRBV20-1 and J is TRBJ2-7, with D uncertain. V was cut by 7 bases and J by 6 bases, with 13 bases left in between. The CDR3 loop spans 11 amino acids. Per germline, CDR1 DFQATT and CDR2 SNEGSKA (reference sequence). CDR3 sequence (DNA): TGCAGTGTCCCCTCTCTCACCGAGCAGTACTTC. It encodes CSVPSLTEQYF.

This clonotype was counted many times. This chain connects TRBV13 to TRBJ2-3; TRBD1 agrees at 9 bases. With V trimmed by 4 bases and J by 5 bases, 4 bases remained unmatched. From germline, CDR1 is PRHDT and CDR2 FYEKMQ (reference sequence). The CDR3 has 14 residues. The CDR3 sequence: CASSSTGGVDTQYF. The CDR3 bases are TGTGCCAGCAGCTCAACAGGGGGCGTAGATACGCAGTATTTT.

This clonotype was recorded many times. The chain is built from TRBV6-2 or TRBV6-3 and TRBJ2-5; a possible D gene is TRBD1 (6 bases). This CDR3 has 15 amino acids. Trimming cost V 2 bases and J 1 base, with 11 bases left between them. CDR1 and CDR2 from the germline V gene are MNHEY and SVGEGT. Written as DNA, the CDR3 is TGTGCCAGCAGTTACGCCGGGACACTCCAAGAGACCCAGTACTTC. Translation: CASSYAGTLQETQYF.

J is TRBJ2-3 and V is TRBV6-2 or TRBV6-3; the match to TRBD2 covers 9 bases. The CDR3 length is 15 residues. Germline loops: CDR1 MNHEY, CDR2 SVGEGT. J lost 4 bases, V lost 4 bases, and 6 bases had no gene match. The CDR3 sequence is CASSWTSEGADTQYF. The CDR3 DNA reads TGTGCCAGCAGTTGGACTAGCGAGGGGGCAGATACGCAGTATTTT.

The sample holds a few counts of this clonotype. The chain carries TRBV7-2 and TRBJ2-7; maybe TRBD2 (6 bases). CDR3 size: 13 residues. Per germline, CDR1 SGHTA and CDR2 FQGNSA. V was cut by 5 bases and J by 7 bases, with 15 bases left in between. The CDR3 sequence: CASSASSGVEQYF. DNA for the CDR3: TGTGCCAGCAGCGCATCGTCGGGGGTAGAGCAGTACTTC. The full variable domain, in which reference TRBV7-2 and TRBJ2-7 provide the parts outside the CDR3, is GAGVSQSPSNKVTEKGKDVELRCDPISGHTALYWYRQSLGQGLEFLIYFQGNSAPDKSGLPSDRFSAERTGGSVSTLTIQRTQQEDSAVYLCASSASSGVEQYFGPGTRLTVT.

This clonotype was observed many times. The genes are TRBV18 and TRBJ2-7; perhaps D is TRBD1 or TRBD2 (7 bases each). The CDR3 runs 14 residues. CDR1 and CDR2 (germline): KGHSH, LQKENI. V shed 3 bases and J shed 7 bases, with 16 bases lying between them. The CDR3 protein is CASSPQGGLGEQYF. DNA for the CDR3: TGTGCCAGCTCACCCCAGGGGGGGCTTGGGGAGCAGTACTTC.

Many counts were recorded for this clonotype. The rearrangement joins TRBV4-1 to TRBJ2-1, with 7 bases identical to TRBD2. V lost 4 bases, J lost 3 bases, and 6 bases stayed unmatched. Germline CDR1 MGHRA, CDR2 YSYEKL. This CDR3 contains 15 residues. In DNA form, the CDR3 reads TGCGCCAGCAGCCGGGGAGCTAGCGGCTACAATGAGCAGTTCTTC. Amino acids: CASSRGASGYNEQFF.

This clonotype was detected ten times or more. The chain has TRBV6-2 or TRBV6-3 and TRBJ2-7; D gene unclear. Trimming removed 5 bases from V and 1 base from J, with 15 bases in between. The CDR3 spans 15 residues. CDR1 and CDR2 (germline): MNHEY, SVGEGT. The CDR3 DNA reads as TGTGCCAGCAGTCTCTCCCCGGATCGATCCTACGAGCAGTACTTC. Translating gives CASSLSPDRSYEQYF.

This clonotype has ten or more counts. This CDR3 is CSARDPKHRGLNTEAFF. CDR3 DNA: TGCAGTGCTAGAGATCCAAAGCACAGGGGGCTCAACACTGAAGCTTTCTTT. The V and J genes are TRBV20-1 and TRBJ1-1; 9 bases line up with TRBD1. Germline V gene lookup returns CDR1 DFQATT and CDR2 SNEGSKA (reference sequence). With V trimmed by 0 bases and J by 2 bases, 10 bases remained unmatched. There are 17 residues in the CDR3.

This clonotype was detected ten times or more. DNA for the CDR3: TGTGCCAGCAGCAACGGACAGGGCTACAATGAGCAGTTCTTC. Translation gives CASSNGQGYNEQFF. The chain combines TRBV6-2 or TRBV6-3 with TRBJ2-1, with TRBD1 matching over 8 bases. Germline V gene data show CDR1 as MNHEY and CDR2 as SVGEGT. V shed 6 bases, J shed 3 bases, and the junction held 4 bases outside the gene matches. The CDR3 is 14 residues long.

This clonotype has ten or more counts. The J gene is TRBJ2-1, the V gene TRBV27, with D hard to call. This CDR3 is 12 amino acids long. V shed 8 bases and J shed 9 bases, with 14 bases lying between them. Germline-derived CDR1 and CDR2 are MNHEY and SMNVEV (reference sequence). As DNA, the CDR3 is TGTGCCAGCGGGTATCGAGGCGGTGAGCAGTTCTTC. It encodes CASGYRGGEQFF.

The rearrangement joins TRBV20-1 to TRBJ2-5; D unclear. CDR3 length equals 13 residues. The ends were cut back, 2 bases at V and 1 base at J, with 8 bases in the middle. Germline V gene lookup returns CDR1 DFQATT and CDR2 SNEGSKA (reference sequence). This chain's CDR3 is CSARNVGQETQYF. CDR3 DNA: TGCAGTGCTAGAAATGTCGGCCAAGAGACCCAGTACTTC.

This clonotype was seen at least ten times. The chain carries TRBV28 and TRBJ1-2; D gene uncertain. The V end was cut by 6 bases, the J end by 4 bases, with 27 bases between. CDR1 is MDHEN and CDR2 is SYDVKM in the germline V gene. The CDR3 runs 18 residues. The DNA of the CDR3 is TGTGCCAGCAGCGTTACCTCAGTGGGTTCCAGCCGCTTCTATGGCTACACCTTC. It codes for CASSVTSVGSSRFYGYTF.